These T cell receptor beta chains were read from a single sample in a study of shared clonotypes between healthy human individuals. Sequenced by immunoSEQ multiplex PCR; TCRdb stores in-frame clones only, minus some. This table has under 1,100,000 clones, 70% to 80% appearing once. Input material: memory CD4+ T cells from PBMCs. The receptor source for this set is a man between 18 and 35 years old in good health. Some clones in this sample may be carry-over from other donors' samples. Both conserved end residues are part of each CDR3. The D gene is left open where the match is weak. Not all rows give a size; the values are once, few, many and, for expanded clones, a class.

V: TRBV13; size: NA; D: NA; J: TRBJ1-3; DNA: TGTGCCAGCACCCCGGACGGAAGCTCTGGAAACACCATATATTTT; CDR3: CASTPDGSSGNTIYF
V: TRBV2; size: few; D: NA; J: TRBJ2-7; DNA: TGTGCCAGCAGGACCCTCGGGCAGCAGTACTTC; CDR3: CASRTLGQQYF
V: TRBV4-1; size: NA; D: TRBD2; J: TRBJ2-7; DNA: TGCGCCAGCAGCCAAAGGGAGGGCCCCTACGAGCAGTACTTC; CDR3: CASSQREGPYEQYF
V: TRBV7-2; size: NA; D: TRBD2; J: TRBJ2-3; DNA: TGTGCCAGCAGCCTTCGAACCAGCGGGACCACAGATACGCAGTATTTT; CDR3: CASSLRTSGTTDTQYF
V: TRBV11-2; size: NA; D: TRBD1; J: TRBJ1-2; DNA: TGTGCCAGCAGCTCGTTTCCCCAGGGGGCGGATTATGGCTACACCTTC; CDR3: CASSSFPQGADYGYTF
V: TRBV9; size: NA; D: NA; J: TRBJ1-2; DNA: TGTGCCAGCAGCGTTCCTGGGGGCTACACCTTC; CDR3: CASSVPGGYTF
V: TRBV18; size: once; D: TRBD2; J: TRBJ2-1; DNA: TGTGCCAGCTCACCGGAGACTAGCGGCAATGAGCAGTTCTTC; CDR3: CASSPETSGNEQFF
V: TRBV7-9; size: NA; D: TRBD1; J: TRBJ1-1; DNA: TGTGCCAGCAGCGCAAGACAGGGGAACACTGAAGCTTTCTTT; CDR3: CASSARQGNTEAFF
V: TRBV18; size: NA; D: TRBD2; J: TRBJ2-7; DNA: TGTGCCAGCTCACCGGTCGGGACTAGCGGGAGCCACGAGCAGTACTTC; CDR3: CASSPVGTSGSHEQYF
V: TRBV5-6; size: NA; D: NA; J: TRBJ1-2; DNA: TGTGCCAGCAGCGGGGGAACAAAGATCTATGGCTACACCTTC; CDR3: CASSGGTKIYGYTF
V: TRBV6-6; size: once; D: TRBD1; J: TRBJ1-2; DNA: TGTGCCAGCAGTACGAGGACAGGCCTCTATGGCTACACCTTC; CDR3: CASSTRTGLYGYTF
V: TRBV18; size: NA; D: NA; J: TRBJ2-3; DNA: TGTGCCAGCTCACCATCGATGGACAGCACAGATACGCAGTATTTT; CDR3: CASSPSMDSTDTQYF
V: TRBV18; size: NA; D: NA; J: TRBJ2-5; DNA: TGTGCCAGCTCACCACCCTCCAGGGGAGAGACCCAGTACTTC; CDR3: CASSPPSRGETQYF
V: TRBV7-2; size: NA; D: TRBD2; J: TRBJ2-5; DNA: TGTGCCAGCAGCCCCCCCCTAGCGGGAGGGGGGACCCAGTACTTC; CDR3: CASSPPLAGGGTQYF
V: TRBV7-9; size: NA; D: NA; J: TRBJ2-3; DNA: TGTGCCAGCAGCTTAATCCTAGCTGCCGATACGCAGTATTTT; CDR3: CASSLILAADTQYF
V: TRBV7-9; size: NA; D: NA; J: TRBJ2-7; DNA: TGTGCCAGCAGCCAAAGCGGCTCCTACGAGCAGTACTTC; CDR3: CASSQSGSYEQYF
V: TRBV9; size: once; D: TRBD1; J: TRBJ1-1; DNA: TGTGCCAGCAGCCCGCAGGTGGGGACAGGGGGCTTCTTT; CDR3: CASSPQVGTGGFF
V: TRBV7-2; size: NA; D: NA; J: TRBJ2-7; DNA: TGTGCCAGCAGCTTGGGGGGCGGCTGGATGGTCTACGAGCAGTACTTC; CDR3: CASSLGGGWMVYEQYF
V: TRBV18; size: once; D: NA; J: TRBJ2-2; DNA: TGTGCCAGCTCGGGGATCGGGGAGCTGTTTTTT; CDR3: CASSGIGELFF
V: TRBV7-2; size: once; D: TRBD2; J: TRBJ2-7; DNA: TGTGCCAGCAGCTTAGGGAGCGGGAGGGGCGCCTACGAGCAGTACTTC; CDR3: CASSLGSGRGAYEQYF
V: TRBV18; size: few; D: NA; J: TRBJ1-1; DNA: TGTGCCAGCTCTACAGACAGGTACACTGAAGCTTTCTTT; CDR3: CASSTDRYTEAFF
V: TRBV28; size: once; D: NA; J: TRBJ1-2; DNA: TGTGCCAGCTTCCGCCTGAATCAGGTCTCCAACTATGGCTACACCTTC; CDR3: CASFRLNQVSNYGYTF
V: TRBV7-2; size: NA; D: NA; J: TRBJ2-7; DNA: TGTGCCAGCAGCTTTCCGGGACCAGGCGAGCAGTACTTC; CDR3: CASSFPGPGEQYF
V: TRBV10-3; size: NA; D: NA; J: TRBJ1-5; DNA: TGTGCCATCAGCCCCTGGGGGATAAGAAGCAATCAGCCCCAGCATTTT; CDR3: CAISPWGIRSNQPQHF
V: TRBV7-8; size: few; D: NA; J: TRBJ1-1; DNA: TGTGCCAGCAGCCCCGCGGTCGGGCTGGGCACTGAAGCTTTCTTT; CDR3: CASSPAVGLGTEAFF
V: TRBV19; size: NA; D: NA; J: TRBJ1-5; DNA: TGTGCCAGTAGTATAAAGGGATGGGGGGATAGCAATCAGCCCCAGCATTTT; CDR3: CASSIKGWGDSNQPQHF
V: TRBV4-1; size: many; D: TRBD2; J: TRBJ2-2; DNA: TGCGCCAGCAGCCAGGTCGGGGGGACCGGGGAGCTGTTTTTT; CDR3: CASSQVGGTGELFF
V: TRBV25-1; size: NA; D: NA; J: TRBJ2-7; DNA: TGTGCCAGCAGTGAGTTCGACGGTCCGGAGCAGTACTTC; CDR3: CASSEFDGPEQYF
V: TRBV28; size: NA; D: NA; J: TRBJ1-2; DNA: TGTGCCAGCAGTCCGGAAACCTATGGCTACACCTTC; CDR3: CASSPETYGYTF
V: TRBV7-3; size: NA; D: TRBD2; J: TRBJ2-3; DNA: TGTGCCAGCAGCTCTAAGCGGGAGGGCATGGCGCAGTATTTT; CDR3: CASSSKREGMAQYF